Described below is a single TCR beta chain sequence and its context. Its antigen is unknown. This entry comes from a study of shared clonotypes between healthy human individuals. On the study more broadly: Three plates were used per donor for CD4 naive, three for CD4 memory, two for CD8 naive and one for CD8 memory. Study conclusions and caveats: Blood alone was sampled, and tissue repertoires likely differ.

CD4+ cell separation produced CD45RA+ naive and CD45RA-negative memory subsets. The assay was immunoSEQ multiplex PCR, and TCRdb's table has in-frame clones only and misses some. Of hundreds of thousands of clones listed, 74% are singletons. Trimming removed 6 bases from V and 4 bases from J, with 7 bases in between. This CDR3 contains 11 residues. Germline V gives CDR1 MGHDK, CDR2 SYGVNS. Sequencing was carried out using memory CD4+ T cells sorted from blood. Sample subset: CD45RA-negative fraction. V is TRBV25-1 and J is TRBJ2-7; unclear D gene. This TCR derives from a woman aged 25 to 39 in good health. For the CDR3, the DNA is TGTGCCAGCAGCCTAAATTACGAGCAGTACTTC. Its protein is CASSLNYEQYF.